These 24 T cell receptor beta chains share one sample of origin, sequenced in a study of a mutant IDH1 vaccine in newly diagnosed glioma. Repertoires were generated with immunoSEQ multiplex PCR, while TCRdb's copy carries only in-frame clones and drops some. The table includes tens of thousands of clones, about 80% detected once. As for time point: baseline, week 1 (first vaccination visit). As for treatment: pre-vaccination baseline after standard-of-care therapy. Sample: PBMCs, taken from a glioma patient treated with radiotherapy, temozolomide or both. The receptor set was obtained from a woman aged 45-60 years with glioma.

The chain couples TRBV11-1 to TRBJ1-1; D is unclear. This CDR3 comprises 15 residues. Germline V gene lookup returns CDR1 SGHAT and CDR2 FQDESV (reference sequence). V was pared by 1 base and J by 5 bases, with 14 bases between. DNA of the CDR3: TGTGCCAGCAGCTTAGACGTTCCGGGTTTAACTGAAGCTTTCTTT. Translated: CASSLDVPGLTEAFF. Full variable domain (remainder filled in from reference TRBV11-1 and TRBJ1-1): EAEVAQSPRYKITEKSQAVAFWCDPISGHATLYWYRQILGQGPELLVQFQDESVVDDSQLPKDRFSAERLKGVDSTLKIQPAELGDSAMYLCASSLDVPGLTEAFFGQGTRLTVV.

This clone has a single count. The rearrangement uses TRBV18 and TRBJ1-1, with TRBD1 as a possible D gene (5 bases). Deletions cut 3 bases from V and 8 bases from J, with 22 bases between. This CDR3 has 16 residues. Germline V gene sequence: CDR1 KGHSH, CDR2 LQKENI. The CDR3 nucleotides are TGTGCCAGCTCACCCTCCGGAAGCAGACAGTTATACGAAGCTTTCTTT. Encoded protein: CASSPSGSRQLYEAFF. The full variable domain, with the rest looked up from reference TRBV18 and TRBJ1-1, is NAGVMQNPRHLVRRRGQEARLRCSPMKGHSHVYWYRQLPEEGLKFMVYLQKENIIDESGMPKERFSAEFPKEGPSILRIQQVVRGDSAAYFCASSPSGSRQLYEAFFGQGTRLTVV.

The chain uses TRBV7-9 and TRBJ1-3; D gene ambiguous. Germline V gene lookup returns CDR1 SEHNR and CDR2 FQNEAQ (reference sequence). The CDR3 length is 13 residues. The V end was cut by 9 bases, the J end by 0 bases, with 9 bases between. CDR3 in amino acids: CASSVASGNTIYF. CDR3 nucleotides: TGTGCCAGTTCCGTAGCCTCTGGAAACACCATATATTTT.

In DNA form, the CDR3 reads TGTGCCAGCAGCTCTAGACTAGCAGCAGATACGCAGTATTTT. Its protein is CASSSRLAADTQYF. The chain employs TRBV2 and TRBJ2-3, with 7 positions matching TRBD2. V gave up 6 bases and J gave up 4 bases; unmatched junction bases: 7. The CDR3 length is 14 residues. Germline lookup yields CDR1 SNHLY and CDR2 FYNNEI.

The rearrangement joins TRBV6-1 to TRBJ1-6; D remains unclear. This CDR3 comprises 11 residues. The germline CDR1 and CDR2 sequences are MNHNS and SASEGT. V was cut by 2 bases and J by 13 bases, with 6 bases left in between. The CDR3 nucleotides are TGTGCCAGCAGTGAAACCATTCCCCTCCACTTT. Translated: CASSETIPLHF.

The chain carries TRBV4-1 and TRBJ1-5, with D unclear. This CDR3 is 15 amino acids long. With 6 bases removed from V and 2 bases from J, the gap between germline ends came to 14 bases. Germline V CDR1 and CDR2: MGHRA, YSYEKL. CDR3 sequence: CASRPAGWGNQPQHF. In DNA, the CDR3 is TGCGCCAGCAGGCCCGCCGGGTGGGGCAATCAGCCCCAGCATTTT.

This chain uses TRBV4-3 with TRBJ2-7, with D tentatively TRBD1 (5 bases). The length of the CDR3 is 14 residues. The germline gives CDR1 LGHNA, CDR2 YSLEER. Trimming took off 1 base at V and 1 base at J, with 8 bases between the two ends. The CDR3 loop is CASSQGPGSYEQYF. The CDR3 nucleotides are TGCGCCAGCAGCCAAGGCCCAGGGTCCTACGAGCAGTACTTC.

This clone appeared a single time. The rearrangement links TRBV10-3 to TRBJ2-5; 10 nucleotides match TRBD2. Germline trimming cut 10 bases from V and 5 bases from J; bases unmatched to any gene: 10. From germline, CDR1 is ENHRY and CDR2 SYGVKD. The CDR3 consists of 14 residues. In DNA form, the CDR3 reads TGTGCCACCAAAAGCGGGGGGGCGTGGGAGACCCAGTACTTC. This sequence encodes CATKSGGAWETQYF.

The chain carries TRBV2 and TRBJ1-1, with unresolved D. V shed 5 bases and J shed 10 bases, with 11 bases lying between them. The CDR3 extends over 11 amino acids. CDR1 is SNHLY, CDR2 FYNNEI, per germline. This CDR3 is CASSSWEGAFF. The CDR3 DNA reads as TGTGCCAGCAGTTCATGGGAGGGAGCTTTCTTT.

This clone was picked up one time. The gene calls are TRBV7-9 and TRBJ2-7, with D maybe TRBD1 (6 bases). V was trimmed by 0 bases and J by 0 bases, leaving 18 bases between them. The germline CDR1 and CDR2 sequences are SEHNR and FQNEAQ (reference sequence). This CDR3 is 18 amino acids long. The CDR3 DNA reads TGTGCCAGCAGCTTAGCGAGTAGCCGACAGGCCTTCTCCTACGAGCAGTACTTC. This translates into CASSLASSRQAFSYEQYF.

This rearrangement joins TRBV4-1 to TRBJ2-7, with D tentatively TRBD1 (6 bases). CDR1 MGHRA and CDR2 YSYEKL come from the germline V gene. Trimming removed 3 bases at V and 3 bases at J, with 15 bases between. This CDR3 spans 15 amino acids. DNA for the CDR3: TGCGCCAGCAGCCAGAAGGACAGTGACTACTACGAGCAGTACTTC. Amino acid sequence: CASSQKDSDYYEQYF.

The chain couples TRBV9 to TRBJ2-7; the match to TRBD1 covers 7 bases. The length of the CDR3 is 14 residues. The germline V gene encodes CDR1 SGDLS and CDR2 YYNGEE. The V segment lost 0 bases and the J segment 3 bases; nucleotides outside the gene matches: 3. In DNA form, the CDR3 reads TGTGCCAGCAGCGTAGGCCCAGGGGGCTACGAGCAGTACTTC. Translated: CASSVGPGGYEQYF.

In this sample, this clone turned up once. The chain couples TRBV6-6 to TRBJ2-3; 10 nucleotides match TRBD2. Germline V CDR1 and CDR2: MNHNY, SVGAGI (reference sequence). The CDR3 loop spans 14 amino acids. Trimming at V came to 5 bases and at J to 4 bases, leaving 3 bases not matched to a gene. The CDR3 is CASSILAGADTQYF. CDR3 nucleotides: TGTGCCAGCAGTATCCTAGCGGGGGCAGATACGCAGTATTTT.

This clone was seen more than once but under ten times. The chain combines TRBV9 with TRBJ1-4; TRBD1 might be the D (5 bases). CDR3 length: 15 amino acids. V dropped 10 bases and J dropped 3 bases, with 19 bases sitting between them. The germline V gene encodes CDR1 SGDLS and CDR2 YYNGEE. In DNA, the CDR3 is TGTGCCTCCGGTGGGGGAACTGGGGCTAATGAAAAACTGTTTTTT. It encodes CASGGGTGANEKLFF.

The chain carries TRBV4-3 and TRBJ2-7; 8 nucleotides align to TRBD1. This CDR3 comprises 16 residues. The V and J ends lost 0 bases and 0 bases, in that order; junction bases with no gene match: 4. Germline V gene data show CDR1 as LGHNA and CDR2 as YSLEER. The CDR3 bases are TGCGCCAGCAGCCAAGAGCCCGGGACAGGCTCCTACGAGCAGTACTTC. This translates into CASSQEPGTGSYEQYF.

The rearrangement uses TRBV4-2 and TRBJ1-2; no reliable D call. Germline loops: CDR1 LGHNA, CDR2 YNFKEQ. V lost 0 bases and J lost 6, with 8 bases in between. There are 13 residues in the CDR3. As DNA, the CDR3 is TGTGCCAGCAGCCAAGAAGCCGGGGATGGCTACACCTTC. It codes for CASSQEAGDGYTF.

Only one count was recorded for this clone. The chain couples TRBV5-4 to TRBJ1-1, with D unresolved. V was cut by 0 bases and J by 3 bases, with 12 bases left in between. Per germline, CDR1 SGHNT and CDR2 YYREEE (reference sequence). The CDR3 loop spans 15 amino acids. CDR3 nucleotide sequence: TGTGCCAGCAGCTTGGAGATAGGTTCTGACACTGAAGCTTTCTTT. Amino acid sequence: CASSLEIGSDTEAFF. Full variable domain (outside the CDR3, taken from reference TRBV5-4 and TRBJ1-1): ETGVTQSPTHLIKTRGQQVTLRCSSQSGHNTVSWYQQALGQGPQFIFQYYREEENGRGNFPPRFSGLQFPNYSSELNVNALELDDSALYLCASSLEIGSDTEAFFGQGTRLTVV.

The rearrangement uses TRBV5-6 and TRBJ2-7; TRBD1 matches at 8 bases. The CDR3 has 14 residues. Germline CDR1 SGHDT, CDR2 YYEEEE. The V and J ends lost 3 bases and 5 bases, in that order; junction bases with no gene match: 7. CDR3 amino acids: CASSSRTGYDEQYF. The CDR3 bases are TGTGCCAGCAGCTCGCGGACAGGGTACGACGAGCAGTACTTC.

V usage is TRBV4-1 and J usage is TRBJ1-6; D may be TRBD1 (5 bases). CDR3 length: 16 amino acids. V was clipped by 0 bases and J by 7 bases, with 13 bases between them. Germline V gives CDR1 MGHRA, CDR2 YSYEKL. The CDR3 loop is CASSQDSGVRNSPLHF. CDR3 nucleotide sequence: TGCGCCAGCAGCCAAGATTCGGGGGTGAGAAATTCACCCCTCCACTTT.

This rearrangement joins TRBV6-5 to TRBJ1-1; TRBD1 is a possible D gene (5 bases). CDR1 and CDR2 from the germline V gene are MNHEY and SVGAGI. The length of the CDR3 is 14 residues. Deletions cut 0 bases from V and 4 bases from J, with 9 bases between. The CDR3 loop reads CASSYSQGTTEAFF. CDR3 bases: TGTGCCAGCAGTTACTCCCAGGGAACCACTGAAGCTTTCTTT.

This rearrangement joins TRBV10-3 to TRBJ2-2, with D possibly matching TRBD2 (5 bases). CDR1 and CDR2 (germline): ENHRY, SYGVKD. This CDR3 is built from 12 residues. Trimming took off 7 bases at V and 8 bases at J, with 11 bases between the two ends. The CDR3, as DNA: TGTGCCATCATTTCCTCGGGAGGGGAGCTGTTTTTT. It is translated as CAIISSGGELFF.

The table lists this clone with a count of one. CDR3 protein: CASSEHREETQYF. In nucleotides, the CDR3 is TGTGCCAGCAGTGAGCACAGGGAAGAGACCCAGTACTTC. The chain employs TRBV2 and TRBJ2-5, with D possibly TRBD1 on 6 matching bases. Germline CDR1 is SNHLY and CDR2 is FYNNEI. The CDR3 spans 13 residues. The ends were cut back, 3 bases at V and 3 bases at J, with 8 bases in the middle.

CDR3 sequence: CASSPRAGDSPLHF. For the CDR3, the DNA is TGTGCCAGCTCACCCCGGGCAGGGGATTCACCCCTCCACTTT. The chain carries TRBV18 and TRBJ1-6; possibly TRBD1 for D (6 bases). The CDR3 spans 14 residues. V lost 3 bases to trimming and J lost 8 bases, with 11 bases between them. CDR1 is KGHSH, CDR2 LQKENI, per germline.

The CDR3 sequence: CASSSRQGEDTEAFF. DNA of the CDR3: TGTGCCAGCAGCTCGCGACAGGGTGAGGACACTGAAGCTTTCTTT. The gene calls are TRBV9 and TRBJ1-1, with TRBD1 matching over 7 bases. Germline CDR1 is SGDLS and CDR2 is YYNGEE. Germline trimming cut 4 bases from V and 3 bases from J; bases unmatched to any gene: 9. This CDR3 comprises 15 residues.